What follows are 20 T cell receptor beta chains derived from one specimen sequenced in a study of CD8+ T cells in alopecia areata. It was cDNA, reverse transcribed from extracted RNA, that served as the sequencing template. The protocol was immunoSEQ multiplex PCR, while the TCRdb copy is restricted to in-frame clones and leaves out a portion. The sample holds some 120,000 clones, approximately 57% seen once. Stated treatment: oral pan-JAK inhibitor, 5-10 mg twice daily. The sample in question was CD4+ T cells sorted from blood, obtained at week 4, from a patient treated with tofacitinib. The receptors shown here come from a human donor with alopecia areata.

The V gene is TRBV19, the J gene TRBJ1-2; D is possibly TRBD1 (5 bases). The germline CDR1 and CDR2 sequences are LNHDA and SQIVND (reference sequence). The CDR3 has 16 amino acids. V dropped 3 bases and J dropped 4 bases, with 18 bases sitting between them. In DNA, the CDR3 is TGTGCCAGTAGTATCGCTTCGGGGGGGAGCGTCTATGGCTACACCTTC. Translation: CASSIASGGSVYGYTF.

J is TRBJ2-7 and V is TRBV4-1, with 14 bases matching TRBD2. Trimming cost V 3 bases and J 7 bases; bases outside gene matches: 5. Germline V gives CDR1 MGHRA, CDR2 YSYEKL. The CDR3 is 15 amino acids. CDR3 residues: CASSQGLAGVGEQYF. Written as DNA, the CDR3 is TGCGCCAGCAGCCAGGGACTAGCGGGAGTTGGTGAGCAGTACTTC.

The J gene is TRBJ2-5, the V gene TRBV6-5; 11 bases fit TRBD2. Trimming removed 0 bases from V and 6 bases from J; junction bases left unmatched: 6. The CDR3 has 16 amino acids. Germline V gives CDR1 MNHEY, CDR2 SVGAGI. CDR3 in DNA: TGTGCCAGCAGTTACTCGACTAGCGGGACCTTCCAGACCCAGTACTTC. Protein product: CASSYSTSGTFQTQYF.

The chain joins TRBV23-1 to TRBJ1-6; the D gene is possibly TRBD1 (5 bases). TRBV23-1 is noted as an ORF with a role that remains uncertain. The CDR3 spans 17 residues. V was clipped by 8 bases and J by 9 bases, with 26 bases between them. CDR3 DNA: TGCGCCAGCCCTCGTAAGGCCTGCGGGGGTTGGGGTTCACCCCTCCACTTT. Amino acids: CASPRKACGGWGSPLHF.

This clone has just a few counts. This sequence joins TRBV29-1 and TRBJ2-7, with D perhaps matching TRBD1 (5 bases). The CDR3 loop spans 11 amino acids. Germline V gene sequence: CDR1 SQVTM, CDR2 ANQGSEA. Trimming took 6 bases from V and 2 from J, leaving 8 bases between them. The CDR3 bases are TGCAGCGTCGACAGCACCTACGAGCAGTACTTC. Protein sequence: CSVDSTYEQYF.

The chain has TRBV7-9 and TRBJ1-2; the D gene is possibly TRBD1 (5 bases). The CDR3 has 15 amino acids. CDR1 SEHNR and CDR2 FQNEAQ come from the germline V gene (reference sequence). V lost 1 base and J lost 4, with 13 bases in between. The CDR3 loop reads CASSLEVSGPYGYTF. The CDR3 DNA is TGTGCCAGCAGCTTAGAGGTATCGGGGCCCTATGGCTACACCTTC.

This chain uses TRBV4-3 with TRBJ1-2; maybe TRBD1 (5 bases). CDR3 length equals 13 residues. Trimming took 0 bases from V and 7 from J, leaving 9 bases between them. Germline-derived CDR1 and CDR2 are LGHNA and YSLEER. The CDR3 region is CASSQDGGGGYTF. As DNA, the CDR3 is TGCGCCAGCAGCCAAGACGGGGGAGGTGGCTACACCTTC.

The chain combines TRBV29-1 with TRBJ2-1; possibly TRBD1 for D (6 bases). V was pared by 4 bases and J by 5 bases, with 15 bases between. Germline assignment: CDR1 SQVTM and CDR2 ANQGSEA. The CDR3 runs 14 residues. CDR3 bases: TGCAGCGTTGCGGTAGGGACACTGAACAATGAGCAGTTCTTC. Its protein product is CSVAVGTLNNEQFF.

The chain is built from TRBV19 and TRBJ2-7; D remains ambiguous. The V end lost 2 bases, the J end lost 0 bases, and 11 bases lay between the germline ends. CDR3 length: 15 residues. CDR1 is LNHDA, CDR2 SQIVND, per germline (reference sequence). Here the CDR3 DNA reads TGTGCCAGTAGTATACCCGGCAGGCTCTCCTACGAGCAGTACTTC. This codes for CASSIPGRLSYEQYF.

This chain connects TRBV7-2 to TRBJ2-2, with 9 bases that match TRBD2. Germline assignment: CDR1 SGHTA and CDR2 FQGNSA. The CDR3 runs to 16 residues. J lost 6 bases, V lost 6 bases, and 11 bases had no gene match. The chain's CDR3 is CASRTLAGSRPGELFF. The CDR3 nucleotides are TGTGCCAGCAGGACCCTAGCGGGATCTCGCCCCGGGGAGCTGTTTTTT.

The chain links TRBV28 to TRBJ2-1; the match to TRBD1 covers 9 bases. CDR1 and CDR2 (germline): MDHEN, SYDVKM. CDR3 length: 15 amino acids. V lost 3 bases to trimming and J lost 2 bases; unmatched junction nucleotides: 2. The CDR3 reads CASSFRTGAYNEQFF. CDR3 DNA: TGTGCCAGCAGTTTCCGGACAGGGGCCTACAATGAGCAGTTCTTC.

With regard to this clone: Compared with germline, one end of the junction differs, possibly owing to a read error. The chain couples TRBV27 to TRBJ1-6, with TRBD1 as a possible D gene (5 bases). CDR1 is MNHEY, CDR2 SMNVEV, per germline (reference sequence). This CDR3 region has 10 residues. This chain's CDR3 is CASGDFSLYF. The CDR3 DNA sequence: TGTGCCAGCGGGGACTTTTCTCTCTACTTT.

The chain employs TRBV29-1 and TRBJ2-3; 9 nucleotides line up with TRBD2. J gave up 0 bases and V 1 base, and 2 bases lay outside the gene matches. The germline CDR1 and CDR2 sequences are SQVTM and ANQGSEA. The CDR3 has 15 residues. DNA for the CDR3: TGCAGCGTTGAAGGGGCGGGGGGGAGCACAGATACGCAGTATTTT. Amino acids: CSVEGAGGSTDTQYF.

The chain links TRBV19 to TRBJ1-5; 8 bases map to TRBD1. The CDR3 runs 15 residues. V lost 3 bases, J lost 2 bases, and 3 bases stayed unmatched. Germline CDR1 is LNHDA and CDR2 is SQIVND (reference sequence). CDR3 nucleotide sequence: TGTGCCAGTAGTATGGGGACAGGAGGCAATCAGCCCCAGCATTTT. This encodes CASSMGTGGNQPQHF.

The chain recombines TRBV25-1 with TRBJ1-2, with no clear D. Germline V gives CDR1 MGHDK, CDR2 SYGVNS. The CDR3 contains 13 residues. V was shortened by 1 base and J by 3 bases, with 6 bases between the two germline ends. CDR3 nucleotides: TGTGCCAGCAGTGAATCGGGAGACTATGGCTACACCTTC. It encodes CASSESGDYGYTF.

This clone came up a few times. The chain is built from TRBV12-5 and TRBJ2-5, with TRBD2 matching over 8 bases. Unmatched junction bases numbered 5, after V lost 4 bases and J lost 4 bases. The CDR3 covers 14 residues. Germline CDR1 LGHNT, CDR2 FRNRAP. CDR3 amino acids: CASGSGLVGETQYF. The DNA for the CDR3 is TGTGCTAGTGGTTCGGGACTAGTGGGAGAGACCCAGTACTTC. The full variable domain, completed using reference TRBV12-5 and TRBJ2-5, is DARVTQTPRHKVTEMGQEVTMRCQPILGHNTVFWYRQTMMQGLELLAYFRNRAPLDDSGMPKDRFSAEMPDATLATLKIQPSEPRDSAVYFCASGSGLVGETQYFGPGTRLLVL.

CDR3 DNA sequence: TGTGCCTGGAGTAACGGAGCCAACAATGAGCAGTTCTTC. Translation: CAWSNGANNEQFF. This rearrangement joins TRBV30 to TRBJ2-1; D is unresolved. The germline V and J ends were trimmed by 2 bases and 5 bases, with 10 bases remaining between them. CDR1 GTSNPN and CDR2 SVGIG come from the germline V gene (reference sequence). The CDR3 loop spans 13 amino acids.

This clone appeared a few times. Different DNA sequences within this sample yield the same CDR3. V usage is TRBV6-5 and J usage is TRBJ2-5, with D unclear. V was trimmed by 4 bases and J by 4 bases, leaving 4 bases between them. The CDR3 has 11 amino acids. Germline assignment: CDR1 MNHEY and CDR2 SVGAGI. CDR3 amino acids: CASSSGETQYF. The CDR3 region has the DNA TGTGCCAGCAGTTCTGGAGAGACCCAGTACTTC.

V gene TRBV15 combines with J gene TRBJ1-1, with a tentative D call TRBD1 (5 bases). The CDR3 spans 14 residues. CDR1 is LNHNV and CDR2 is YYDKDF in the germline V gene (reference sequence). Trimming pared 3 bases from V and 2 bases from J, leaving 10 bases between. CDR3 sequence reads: CATSRSRANTEAFF. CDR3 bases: TGTGCCACCAGCAGGAGCAGGGCCAACACTGAAGCTTTCTTT.

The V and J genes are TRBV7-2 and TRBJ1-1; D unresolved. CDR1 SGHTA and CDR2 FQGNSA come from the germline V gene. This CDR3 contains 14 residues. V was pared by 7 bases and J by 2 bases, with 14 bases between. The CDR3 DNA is TGTGCCAGCAACCTAATGGAGGAAAACACTGAAGCTTTCTTT. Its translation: CASNLMEENTEAFF.